The 8 T cell receptor beta chains in this list originate from one sample, sequenced in a study of CD8+ T cells in alopecia areata. Extraction of RNA preceded its reverse transcription into cDNA, which served as the sequencing template. Profiled with immunoSEQ multiplex PCR; TCRdb holds only in-frame clones, not every one. The sample holds roughly 40,000 clones, about nine tenths seen once. Sample treatment: oral pan-JAK inhibitor, 5-10 mg twice daily. Sequenced material: CD8+ T cells sorted from blood, taken at week 24, from a patient treated with tofacitinib. These receptors came from a human donor with alopecia areata.

In this sample, this clone turned up once. The chain recombines TRBV4-3 with TRBJ2-7; TRBD1 matches 10 bases. The CDR3 has 16 residues. Germline V gene sequence: CDR1 LGHNA, CDR2 YSLEER. The V and J ends lost 0 bases and 0 bases, in that order; junction bases with no gene match: 2. The CDR3 reads CASSQDGTGVSYEQYF. CDR3 sequence (DNA): TGCGCCAGCAGCCAAGACGGGACAGGGGTCTCCTACGAGCAGTACTTC.

The chain links TRBV6-5 to TRBJ1-1; tentative D call: TRBD1 (5 bases). Trimming took 4 bases from V and 0 from J, leaving 9 bases between them. The CDR3 is 14 residues long. Germline V gives CDR1 MNHEY, CDR2 SVGAGI. The CDR3 coding sequence is TGTGCCAGCAGTTCCTCGACAGTGAACACTGAAGCTTTCTTT. Its translation is CASSSSTVNTEAFF.

This chain links TRBV4-1 with TRBJ2-2, with 8 bases that match TRBD2. Germline loops: CDR1 MGHRA, CDR2 YSYEKL. The CDR3 loop spans 18 amino acids. Losses at the gene ends were 0 bases for V and 2 bases for J; bases not matched to a gene: 8. CDR3 amino acids: CASSQEPPLAGNTGELFF. The CDR3 nucleotides are TGCGCCAGCAGCCAAGAGCCCCCGCTAGCGGGTAACACCGGGGAGCTGTTTTTT.

This chain connects TRBV30 to TRBJ2-1; D may match TRBD1 or TRBD2 (6 bases each). Between the trimmed V and J ends, which lost 3 bases and 5 bases, there was a span of 8 bases. This CDR3 is 12 amino acids long. CDR1 and CDR2 from the germline V gene are GTSNPN and SVGIG (reference sequence). Here the CDR3 DNA reads TGTGCCTGGAGCCGGGGGCACAATGAGCAGTTCTTC. It yields the protein CAWSRGHNEQFF.

The V and J genes are TRBV11-3 and TRBJ2-5, with D possibly called TRBD1 or TRBD2 (5 bases each). The germline V and J ends were trimmed by 5 bases and 5 bases, with 18 bases remaining between them. CDR1 is SGHNT, CDR2 YENEEA, per germline. The CDR3 is 15 residues long. CDR3 sequence reads: CASSLSRLEGETQYF. DNA for the CDR3: TGTGCCAGCAGCCTCTCACGGTTAGAGGGGGAGACCCAGTACTTC.

The chain couples TRBV19 to TRBJ2-7, with 9 bases matching TRBD1. V lost 3 bases and J lost 3; bases outside the gene matches: 6. CDR1 LNHDA and CDR2 SQIVND come from the germline V gene (reference sequence). The CDR3 consists of 15 residues. For the CDR3, the DNA is TGTGCCAGTAGTATCGGGACAGGGTTCCTCTACGAGCAGTACTTC. Translation gives CASSIGTGFLYEQYF.

This clone was seen only a few times. The chain has TRBV19 and TRBJ2-7, with TRBD2 as a possible D gene (5 bases). The CDR3 covers 16 residues. Germline CDR1 is LNHDA and CDR2 is SQIVND (reference sequence). Trimming stripped 3 bases from V and 3 bases from J, with 18 bases between. CDR3 residues: CASSMDADSTFYEQYF. The CDR3 DNA reads TGTGCCAGTAGTATGGATGCGGACTCTACCTTCTACGAGCAGTACTTC.

V and J are TRBV19 and TRBJ2-1; 12 bases line up with TRBD2. Germline loops: CDR1 LNHDA, CDR2 SQIVND (reference sequence). CDR3 length: 16 amino acids. The ends lost 5 bases at V and 7 bases at J; junction bases unmatched: 9. The CDR3 coding sequence is TGTGCCAGTAGTCTTACTAGCGGGGGGAACTTGAATGAGCAGTTCTTC. Translation gives CASSLTSGGNLNEQFF.